The entry that follows covers one TCR beta chain sequence. The antigen remains undetermined. This record comes from a study of cytomegalovirus exposure and HLA in healthy donors. On the study more broadly: The Caucasian-associated ancestry cluster contained about four fifths of the 398 genotyped donors.

V lost 3 bases and J lost 3; bases outside the gene matches: 8. The germline V gene has CDR1 SGHRS and CDR2 YFSETQ. CDR3 length: 16 amino acids. Whole-study findings and limits: Later on, an analysis found that several of the most significant clusters appeared to be linked to common viral pathogens, which included parvovirus B19. The study labeled roughly 160 TCR beta chains cytomegalovirus-associated.

The study ran its PCR with 60 Vbeta and 13 Jbeta primers. Assay used: immunoSEQ multiplex PCR; TCRdb lists only in-frame clones, some missing. The data contain 75,000 to 80,000 clones, about 78% of them singletons. The source of this sequence is a woman aged 35 to 49 in good health and CMV-seropositive. V and J are TRBV5-1 and TRBJ1-3; 8 bases line up with TRBD1. Material: PBMCs. For the CDR3, the DNA is TGCGCCAGCAGCTCAGACAGGGGAGCGGGTGGAAACACCATATATTTT. Residues: CASSSDRGAGGNTIYF.